These 32 T cell receptor beta chains came from one sample sequenced in a study. Treg sorting used a CD4+CD25+CD127-/low gate. TCRdb re-called the 5' RACE reads through MiXCR, storing one row per CDR3 protein. This table holds about 10,000 distinct CDR3 sequences, about a quarter found once. Sample: Tregs sorted from a lymph node. The receptors were gathered from a female donor with breast cancer.

This clonotype occurred many times. CDR3 residues: CASSLSGQGYNEQFF. CDR3 nucleotides: TGTGCCAGCAGTTTATCTGGACAGGGCTACAATGAGCAGTTCTTC. The V and J genes are TRBV27 and TRBJ2-1; 8 positions match TRBD1. Trimming took 0 bases from V and 3 from J; bases not matched to a gene: 1. CDR3 length equals 15 residues. Germline V CDR1 and CDR2: MNHEY, SMNVEV (reference sequence).

Points on this clonotype: A much larger clonotype is one base distant, so this may be a read error. The V and J genes are TRBV12-3 or TRBV12-4 and TRBJ2-3; 13 bases map to TRBD2. Trimming at V came to 4 bases and at J to 4 bases, leaving 8 bases not matched to a gene. The CDR3 consists of 17 residues. CDR3 sequence (DNA): TGTGCCAGCAGTTCCCGCCGACTAGCGGGAGGTGCAGATACGCAGTATTTT. Amino acids: CASSSRRLAGGADTQYF.

In this sample, this clonotype turned up many times. V and J are TRBV9 and TRBJ1-1; D uncertain. The V gene lost 2 bases and the J gene lost 1 base, with 6 bases spanning the gap. The CDR3 loop spans 13 amino acids. Germline V CDR1 and CDR2: SGDLS, YYNGEE. The CDR3 sequence: CASSVQRNTEAFF. CDR3 nucleotide sequence: TGTGCCAGCAGCGTGCAAAGGAACACTGAAGCTTTCTTT.

At least ten counts were recorded for this clonotype. The genes are TRBV6-1 and TRBJ2-1; 9 bases are shared with TRBD2. The germline V gene has CDR1 MNHNS and CDR2 SASEGT. The V and J ends lost 7 bases and 3 bases, in that order; junction bases with no gene match: 7. The CDR3 covers 15 residues. The CDR3 is CASTQAGGGYNEQFF. The CDR3 DNA reads TGTGCCAGCACCCAAGCGGGAGGTGGCTACAATGAGCAGTTCTTC.

This clonotype was detected a few times. It may be a read error: a sequence one base away is much more abundant. The chain has TRBV12-5 and TRBJ1-1; D ambiguous. CDR1 LGHNT and CDR2 FRNRAP come from the germline V gene. The V and J ends lost 3 bases and 4 bases respectively, with 6 bases between them. The CDR3 runs 12 residues. This CDR3 reads CASGFRGTEAFF. CDR3 nucleotide sequence: TGTGCTAGTGGTTTTAGAGGCACTGAAGCTTTCTTT.

By sample fraction, this clonotype is medium-sized. The chain carries TRBV6-2 or TRBV6-3 and TRBJ1-5; no reliable D call. V lost 2 bases and J lost 0, with 5 bases in between. The CDR3 is made up of 14 amino acids. CDR1 and CDR2 (germline): MNHEY, SVGEGT. The CDR3 sequence: CASSYRASNQPQHF. In nucleotides, the CDR3 is TGTGCCAGCAGTTACAGGGCTAGCAATCAGCCCCAGCATTTT.

This rearrangement joins TRBV7-3 to TRBJ2-3; no firm D call. Germline loops: CDR1 SGHTA, CDR2 FQGTGA. Trimming took 0 bases from V and 0 from J, leaving 7 bases between them. The length of the CDR3 is 15 residues. In DNA form, the CDR3 reads TGTGCCAGCAGCTTAACAGGAACTAGCACAGATACGCAGTATTTT. It is translated as CASSLTGTSTDTQYF.

The sample holds many counts of this clonotype. The CDR3 reads CASSVAGGPADTQYF. The CDR3 DNA reads TGTGCCAGCAGCGTAGCGGGAGGGCCCGCAGATACGCAGTATTTT. V gene TRBV9 combines with J gene TRBJ2-3; TRBD2 agrees at 8 bases. There are 15 residues in the CDR3. V shed 0 bases, J shed 4 bases, and the junction held 4 bases outside the gene matches. Germline CDR1 is SGDLS and CDR2 is YYNGEE.

There are a few counts of this clonotype. It may be a read error: a sequence one base away is much more abundant. The chain carries TRBV5-1 and TRBJ1-6; D ambiguous. This CDR3 is 14 amino acids long. Trimming took off 0 bases at V and 7 bases at J, with 8 bases between the two ends. CDR1 is SGHRS, CDR2 YFSETQ, per germline. CDR3 amino acids: CASSLEELNSPLHF. CDR3 DNA: TGCGCCAGCAGCTTGGAGGAGCTGAATTCACCCCTCCACTTT. Supplemented by reference TRBV5-1 and TRBJ1-6, the full variable domain reads KAGVTQTPRYLIKTRGQQVTLSCSPISGHRSVSWYQQTPGQGLQFLFEYFSETQRNKGNFPGRFSGRQFSNSRSEMNVSTLELGDSALYLCASSLEELNSPLHFGNGTRLTVT.

Relative to its sample, this clonotype is medium-sized (0.01 to 0.1%). The chain uses TRBV24-1 and TRBJ2-1, with D tentatively TRBD2 (5 bases). The germline V gene encodes CDR1 KGHDR and CDR2 SFDVKD. The CDR3 extends over 14 amino acids. Trimming removed 6 bases from V and 1 base from J, with 9 bases in between. The CDR3 DNA sequence: TGTGCCACCAGTAAAGCGGTATCCTACAATGAGCAGTTCTTC. This codes for CATSKAVSYNEQFF.

Remarks on this clonotype: One junction end does not reproduce the germline sequence, and a read error may be involved. This CDR3 reads CVSSPAPYDNYNEQFF. The CDR3 bases are TGTGTCAGCAGCCCGGCCCCATACGACAATTACAATGAGCAGTTCTTC. This chain joins TRBV9 and TRBJ2-1, with D unclear. This CDR3 has 16 amino acids. The germline gives CDR1 SGDLS, CDR2 YYNGEE.

The gene calls are TRBV5-5 and TRBJ2-5; 7 bases fit TRBD1. V dropped 3 bases and J dropped 2; count of bases not matched to a gene: 7. Germline loops: CDR1 SGHKS, CDR2 YYEKEE (reference sequence). The CDR3 extends over 15 amino acids. CDR3 coding DNA: TGTGCCAGCAGCTGGACCGGGACAGATCAAGAGACCCAGTACTTC. The encoded protein is CASSWTGTDQETQYF.

About this clonotype itself: Being one base from a much bigger clone, this may be a read error. This chain connects TRBV12-3 or TRBV12-4 to TRBJ2-7, with D possibly called TRBD1 or TRBD2 (5 bases each). Trimming cost V 7 bases and J 2 bases, with 15 bases left between them. This CDR3 comprises 14 residues. CDR3: CASNRGRKPYEQYF. The DNA of the CDR3 is TGTGCCAGCAACCGGGGACGGAAACCCTACGAGCAGTACTTC.

This clonotype appeared many times. The chain employs TRBV12-3 or TRBV12-4 and TRBJ2-1; D gene ambiguous. CDR3 length: 14 residues. Trimming took off 1 base at V and 4 bases at J, with 8 bases between the two ends. The chain's CDR3 is CASSLVQEYNEQFF. The CDR3 bases are TGTGCCAGCAGTTTAGTGCAAGAATACAATGAGCAGTTCTTC.

A note on this clonotype: Because the CDR3 is missing its conserved closing phenylalanine or tryptophan, this is likely a read error. It is unclear where the CDR3 begins or ends on the DNA, so no DNA is shown, and the CDR3 is as TCRdb lists it. The genes are TRBV6-6 and TRBJ1-1; TRBD1, the table's D call, was not compared with the DNA. From germline, CDR1 is MNHNY and CDR2 SVGAGI (reference sequence). The CDR3 sequence runs 15 residues, both termini included. This CDR3 reads CASSATGTWGTEAFC.

Remarks on this clonotype: Mismatch with germline at one junction end may stem from a read error. The chain joins TRBV15 to TRBJ1-5; possible D gene TRBD1, 5 bases. This CDR3 is built from 18 residues. Germline CDR1 and CDR2: LNHNV and YYDKDF (reference sequence). The CDR3 bases are TGTGCCACCAGCAGGGAACTCGGGGGACTCGTCGGGGATCAGCCCCAGCGTTTT. Its protein is CATSRELGGLVGDQPQRF.

This clonotype was found a few times. The chain combines TRBV15 with TRBJ2-3; a weak D match, TRBD1 (5 bases). TRBJ1-5 matches the DNA end more closely, so the J call is doubtful. The length of the CDR3 is 18 residues. Germline lookup yields CDR1 LNHNV and CDR2 YYDKDF (reference sequence). For the CDR3, the DNA is TGTGCCACCAGCAGAGATACGCTAGCGGGAGGACCCACAGGTACGCAGCATTTT. This codes for CATSRDTLAGGPTGTQHF.

This clonotype was recorded many times. The chain recombines TRBV11-3 with TRBJ2-5; D unclear. The CDR3 runs to 12 residues. Germline CDR1 is SGHNT and CDR2 is YENEEA. Trimming took off 0 bases at V and 5 bases at J, with 4 bases between the two ends. CDR3 in DNA: TGTGCCAGCAGCTTAGATCCGGAGACCCAGTACTTC. Translation gives CASSLDPETQYF.

The V and J genes are TRBV7-9 and TRBJ1-6; D is unclear. Germline V gene data show CDR1 as SEHNR and CDR2 as FQNEAQ (reference sequence). V dropped 1 base and J dropped 10 bases, with 2 bases sitting between them. The CDR3 has 11 residues. The CDR3, as DNA: TGTGCCAGCAGCTTAGGGTCACCCCTCCACTTT. Amino acid sequence: CASSLGSPLHF.

This clonotype was seen ten or more times. The V call is TRBV9, the J call TRBJ1-1; 10 nucleotides line up with TRBD1. The CDR3 is 14 amino acids. The junction had 5 bases not matched to a gene; V was cut back by 4 bases and J by 5 bases. Germline V gene data show CDR1 as SGDLS and CDR2 as YYNGEE. Written as DNA, the CDR3 is TGTGCCAGCAGCCCCCGGACAGGGGGAACTGAAGCTTTCTTT. Protein sequence: CASSPRTGGTEAFF.

On this clonotype itself: This likely comes from a read error, as the CDR3 has no conserved phenylalanine or tryptophan at its end. This chain connects TRBV29-1 to TRBJ2-1; TRBD2 matches 10 bases. With V trimmed by 7 bases and J by 2 bases, 11 bases remained unmatched. Germline CDR1 and CDR2: SQVTM and ANQGSEA. This CDR3 contains 16 residues. In nucleotides, the CDR3 is TGCAGCGAGATAACTTCTAGCGGGAGTACCTACAATGAGCAGTTCTCC. It yields the protein CSEITSSGSTYNEQFS.

By share of the sample, this clonotype is medium-sized. V usage is TRBV12-3 or TRBV12-4 and J usage is TRBJ2-2; 9 positions agree with TRBD2. This CDR3 has 15 residues. The V and J ends lost 7 bases and 4 bases, in that order; junction bases with no gene match: 7. The CDR3 DNA sequence: TGTGCCAGCAAACCGGGACTAGCATTCACCGGGGAGCTGTTTTTT. Its protein is CASKPGLAFTGELFF.

This clonotype was recorded once. This chain joins TRBV6-6 and TRBJ2-7, with a possible D match to TRBD2 (6 bases). Trimming stripped 5 bases from V and 3 bases from J, with 14 bases between. The germline CDR1 and CDR2 sequences are MNHNY and SVGAGI (reference sequence). The CDR3 covers 14 residues. The CDR3 DNA follows: TGTGCCAGCAGTCCCCCGGGACTGGGCTACGAGCAGTACTTC. It translates to CASSPPGLGYEQYF.

This clonotype was seen just once. The V gene is TRBV6-5, the J gene TRBJ1-4; tentative D call: TRBD1 (5 bases). The V gene's germline CDR1 is MNHEY and CDR2 SVGAGI. The CDR3 loop spans 14 amino acids. Trimming pared 4 bases from V and 6 bases from J, leaving 12 bases between. The CDR3 spells CASSSGFLDEKLFF. The CDR3 DNA reads TGTGCCAGCAGTTCAGGGTTCTTGGATGAAAAACTGTTTTTT.

In its sample, this clonotype ranks as medium-sized (0.01 to 0.1%). V gene TRBV4-1 combines with J gene TRBJ2-7; D may be TRBD2 (5 bases). There are 13 residues in the CDR3. V lost 4 bases to trimming and J lost 4 bases, with 11 bases between them. Germline V gene data show CDR1 as MGHRA and CDR2 as YSYEKL. CDR3 DNA: TGCGCCAGCAGCCCATCGGGCGGGTACGAGCAGTACTTC. This translates into CASSPSGGYEQYF.

In its sample, this clonotype was seen a few times. The rearrangement joins TRBV24-1 to TRBJ2-1; D possibly uses TRBD1 or TRBD2 (5 bases each). Trimming took off 4 bases at V and 5 bases at J, with 14 bases between the two ends. There are 15 residues in the CDR3. Germline CDR1 and CDR2: KGHDR and SFDVKD. The CDR3 coding sequence is TGTGCCACCAGTGAACCGCAGGGAGCGGACAATGAGCAGTTCTTC. Protein sequence: CATSEPQGADNEQFF.

This clonotype was detected ten times or more. The V gene is TRBV9, the J gene TRBJ2-1, with D possibly matching TRBD2 (6 bases). Trimming cost V 4 bases and J 0 bases, with 11 bases left between them. The CDR3 is 15 amino acids. Per the germline V gene, CDR1 is SGDLS and CDR2 is YYNGEE. The CDR3 reads CASSLGGRSYNEQFF. DNA of the CDR3: TGTGCCAGCAGCCTTGGAGGGCGCTCCTACAATGAGCAGTTCTTC.

As for this clonotype: The conserved final phenylalanine or tryptophan is absent from the CDR3, which likely points to a read error. The V and J genes are TRBV20-1 and TRBJ1-1, with 8 bases matching TRBD1. Germline V gene lookup returns CDR1 DFQATT and CDR2 SNEGSKA (reference sequence). The CDR3 sequence is 15 residues long. DNA of the CDR3: TGCAGTGCTAGGCCCGCGGGACAGGCTAACACCGAAGCTTTCTGT. Translation gives CSARPAGQANTEAFC.

In this sample, this clonotype is medium-sized. The rearrangement joins TRBV6-1 to TRBJ1-4; 8 bases line up with TRBD1. This CDR3 region has 16 residues. Germline CDR1 is MNHNS and CDR2 is SASEGT. J was trimmed by 7 bases and V by 8 bases; bases with no gene match: 15. The DNA of the CDR3 is TGTGCCAGCGCGAGGGACAGGCCAAAAAGAGGTGAAAAACTGTTTTTT. Amino acid sequence: CASARDRPKRGEKLFF.

The chain employs TRBV24-1 and TRBJ2-1; unclear D gene. The J call is doubtful: the DNA matches TRBJ2-7 better. CDR3 length: 15 amino acids. CDR1 and CDR2 from the germline V gene are KGHDR and SFDVKD. The CDR3 reads CATSGVGVSLNEQYF. CDR3 DNA sequence: TGTGCCACCAGTGGCGTTGGGGTCAGTCTCAATGAGCAGTACTTC.

This clonotype was observed many times. The rearrangement links TRBV7-9 to TRBJ2-7; no clear D gene. There are 16 residues in the CDR3. V was shortened by 1 base and J by 6 bases, with 19 bases between the two germline ends. Germline CDR1 reads SEHNR; CDR2 reads FQNEAQ (reference sequence). The DNA of the CDR3 is TGTGCCAGCAGCTTAGATCCACAAGGCCGCCATGGCGAGCAGTACTTC. Translation: CASSLDPQGRHGEQYF.

The genes are TRBV5-1 and TRBJ2-7; D is unresolved. V dropped 0 bases and J dropped 0 bases, with 7 bases sitting between them. Germline V CDR1 and CDR2: SGHRS, YFSETQ. The CDR3 is made up of 14 amino acids. The CDR3: CASSLGRSSYEQYF. CDR3 bases: TGCGCCAGCAGCTTGGGCAGATCCTCCTACGAGCAGTACTTC.